One and the same sample provided the 20 T cell receptor beta chains below, sequenced in a study of Graves' ophthalmopathy and Graves' hyperthyroidism. As the template, RNA transcripts were used to amplify TCR beta CDR3 regions. Second-round multiplex PCR came after first-round RT-PCR with HTBI primers. In TCRdb, the multiplex PCR reads were re-called with MiXCR into one record per CDR3 protein. The sample has about 740,000 distinct CDR3 sequences; about 44% are singletons. The specimen sequenced was peripheral blood. These TCRs come from an adult man with Graves' ophthalmopathy.

The chain employs TRBV2 and TRBJ2-1; possibly TRBD2 for D (5 bases). V lost 4 bases and J 8 bases, leaving 12 bases between the germline ends. CDR1 is SNHLY and CDR2 is FYNNEI in the germline V gene. This CDR3 is 13 amino acids long. CDR3 DNA: TGTGCCAGCAGTGGTTCGGGGTCCGATGAGCAGTTCTTC. Its protein product is CASSGSGSDEQFF.

The sample holds a few counts of this clonotype. The J gene is TRBJ2-7, the V gene TRBV6-1, with D possibly matching TRBD1 (5 bases). The CDR3 extends over 12 amino acids. CDR1 and CDR2 from the germline V gene are MNHNS and SASEGT. Trimming took off 1 base at V and 9 bases at J, with 10 bases between the two ends. CDR3 residues: CASSEGQGWQYF. DNA of the CDR3: TGTGCCAGCAGTGAAGGTCAGGGATGGCAGTACTTC.

This clonotype was found once. A clone one base away is much larger, so this may be a read error. The chain combines TRBV7-2 with TRBJ1-6; D ambiguous. Germline V gene lookup returns CDR1 SGHTA and CDR2 FQGNSA. V shed 5 bases and J shed 4 bases, with 9 bases lying between them. The CDR3 is made up of 14 amino acids. The CDR3 nucleotides read TGTGCCAGCAGCATGGACGGATATAATTCACCCCTCCACTTT. Translating gives CASSMDGYNSPLHF.

The chain employs TRBV12-3 or TRBV12-4 and TRBJ1-2, with 9 bases identical to TRBD1. The CDR3 length is 13 residues. V was clipped by 7 bases and J by 7 bases; unmatched bases: 7. CDR3 sequence (DNA): TGTGCCAGCACCCCGACAGGGGGTCGTGGCTACACCTTC. Protein product: CASTPTGGRGYTF.

The J gene is TRBJ1-2, the V gene TRBV20-1; possible D gene TRBD1, 5 bases. V lost 1 base to trimming and J lost 8 bases, with 20 bases between them. Germline values: CDR1 DFQATT, CDR2 SNEGSKA (reference sequence). The CDR3 is 15 amino acids. CDR3 coding DNA: TGCAGTGCTAGAGCCCTCGGGGGGGAGAACGGAGGCTACACCTTC. Amino acid sequence: CSARALGGENGGYTF.

This clonotype appeared once. A much larger clone lies one base from this, so it may be a read error. Here the CDR3 reads CASSVAEYGYTF. CDR3 nucleotides: TGTGCCAGTAGTGTGGCGGAGTATGGCTACACCTTC. The chain combines TRBV19 with TRBJ1-2; D gene ambiguous. Trimming took 5 bases from V and 5 from J, leaving 9 bases between them. The germline V gene has CDR1 LNHDA and CDR2 SQIVND (reference sequence). This CDR3 spans 12 amino acids.

The sample holds many counts of this clonotype. The V and J genes are TRBV13 and TRBJ1-1; D not certain. With 5 bases removed from V and 1 base from J, the gap between germline ends came to 5 bases. Germline values: CDR1 PRHDT, CDR2 FYEKMQ (reference sequence). The CDR3 is 12 amino acids. The CDR3 DNA follows: TGTGCCAGCAGCGGTGCGAACACTGAAGCTTTCTTT. This translates into CASSGANTEAFF.

This clonotype was picked up a small number of times. The rearrangement uses TRBV9 and TRBJ2-7, with D possibly matching TRBD2 (6 bases). Germline V gives CDR1 SGDLS, CDR2 YYNGEE. The CDR3 consists of 15 residues. V shed 2 bases and J shed 6 bases, with 18 bases lying between them. Here the CDR3 reads CASSVTGTVGGEQYF. Here the CDR3 DNA reads TGTGCCAGCAGCGTCACCGGGACGGTGGGAGGCGAGCAGTACTTC.

This clonotype was seen at least ten times. The genes are TRBV19 and TRBJ1-1; D is undetermined. The CDR3 consists of 10 residues. With 5 bases removed from V and 12 bases from J, the gap between germline ends came to 10 bases. CDR1 LNHDA and CDR2 SQIVND come from the germline V gene (reference sequence). CDR3 protein: CASSALGTFF. The DNA of the CDR3 is TGTGCCAGTAGTGCCCTTGGAACTTTCTTT.

This clonotype was counted a few times. The chain recombines TRBV20-1 with TRBJ1-2; D not resolved. The CDR3 runs to 8 residues. Germline V gene data show CDR1 as DFQATT and CDR2 as SNEGSKA (reference sequence). Trimming left V 4 bases short and J 9 bases short, with 3 bases between. The CDR3 DNA sequence: TGCAGTGCTACCAGCTACACCTTC. This encodes CSATSYTF.

The chain combines TRBV6-5 with TRBJ1-6, with TRBD1 matching 9 bases. V shed 6 bases, J shed 10 bases, and the junction held 10 bases outside the gene matches. The CDR3 runs to 15 residues. Germline CDR1 reads MNHEY; CDR2 reads SVGAGI. The CDR3 region has the DNA TGTGCCAGCAGACCGGACAGGGGCGGTGTGTCACCCCTCCACTTT. Its translation: CASRPDRGGVSPLHF.

The sample holds a few counts of this clonotype. The chain joins TRBV19 to TRBJ2-6; D unclear. Per the germline V gene, CDR1 is LNHDA and CDR2 is SQIVND (reference sequence). The CDR3 consists of 14 residues. Trimming shortened V by 7 bases and J by 4 bases, and 11 bases separated the two germline ends. In DNA form, the CDR3 reads TGTGCCAGTAAGGACCCTGGGGGGGCCAACGTCCTGACTTTC. It yields the protein CASKDPGGANVLTF.

For this clonotype: At one boundary the junction diverges from the germline segment, which might be a read error. The chain joins TRBV10-3 to TRBJ1-2; a possible D gene is TRBD1 (5 bases). This CDR3 comprises 15 residues. The germline V gene has CDR1 ENHRY and CDR2 SYGVKD. CDR3 amino acids: CASSSLGRTNYGYTF. DNA for the CDR3: TGTGCCAGCAGTTCCTTGGGACGCACTAACTATGGCTACACCTTC.

The DNA of the CDR3 is TGTGCCAGCAGCCAAGATGTTCTAGGGGCGGCGGGAAACACCATATATTTT. It specifies CASSQDVLGAAGNTIYF. V is TRBV7-8 and J is TRBJ1-3, with a tentative D call TRBD1 (5 bases). The V gene's germline CDR1 is SGHVS and CDR2 FQNEAQ. The CDR3 has 17 residues. Trimming left V 5 bases short and J 4 bases short, with 21 bases between. The entire variable domain, with the rest obtained from reference TRBV7-8 and TRBJ1-3, is as follows: GAGVSQSPRYKVAKRGQDVALRCDPISGHVSLFWYQQALGQGPEFLTYFQNEAQLDKSGLPSDRFFAERPEGSVSTLKIQRTQQEDSAVYLCASSQDVLGAAGNTIYFGEGSWLTVV.

CDR3 region: CATSRDSSSGMNTEAFF. The CDR3 DNA is TGTGCCACCAGCAGAGATTCGTCGTCGGGGATGAACACTGAAGCTTTCTTT. The chain carries TRBV15 and TRBJ1-1; D uncertain. Germline assignment: CDR1 LNHNV and CDR2 YYDKDF (reference sequence). This CDR3 has 17 amino acids. V was clipped by 0 bases and J by 0 bases, with 14 bases between them.

This clonotype has a handful of counts. The rearrangement uses TRBV7-9 and TRBJ2-2; 8 bases align to TRBD1. There are 16 residues in the CDR3. Germline CDR1 is SEHNR and CDR2 is FQNEAQ (reference sequence). Trimming at V came to 5 bases and at J to 1 base, leaving 6 bases not matched to a gene. Here the CDR3 DNA reads TGTGCCAGCAGCCCACCCGGGACAGGGAACACCGGGGAGCTGTTTTTT. Translation: CASSPPGTGNTGELFF.

This rearrangement joins TRBV2 to TRBJ2-7; 10 bases are shared with TRBD2. The CDR3 is 16 residues long. J gave up 5 bases and V 5 bases, and 12 bases lay outside the gene matches. Germline V CDR1 and CDR2: SNHLY, FYNNEI. The CDR3 coding sequence is TGTGCCAGCAGTTACTCGAAAGCGGGAGGGGCCCACGAGCAGTACTTC. Protein sequence: CASSYSKAGGAHEQYF.

The V and J genes are TRBV11-1 and TRBJ2-7, with a weak D call TRBD2 (6 bases). CDR3 size: 16 residues. Germline CDR1 reads SGHAT; CDR2 reads FQDESV (reference sequence). V lost 0 bases and J 2 bases, leaving 14 bases between the germline ends. Here the CDR3 DNA reads TGTGCCAGCAGCTTAGCGGAGGGAGGCGCTCCCTACGAGCAGTACTTC. As protein: CASSLAEGGAPYEQYF.

The V call is TRBV2, the J call TRBJ2-7; 15 positions match TRBD2. J was trimmed by 7 bases and V by 6 bases; bases with no gene match: 7. Germline values: CDR1 SNHLY, CDR2 FYNNEI. The CDR3 is 15 amino acids. The CDR3 DNA is TGTGCCAGCAGACGCGGACTAGCGGGGGGGCGGGAGCAGTACTTC. It encodes CASRRGLAGGREQYF.

This chain links TRBV7-9 with TRBJ1-1; perhaps TRBD1 as D (6 bases). Germline values: CDR1 SEHNR, CDR2 FQNEAQ (reference sequence). Trimming stripped 5 bases from V and 8 bases from J, with 21 bases between. The CDR3 runs to 15 residues. CDR3 in amino acids: CASSPGWGRGLEAFF. In nucleotides, the CDR3 is TGTGCCAGCAGCCCAGGATGGGGGCGCGGGTTAGAAGCTTTCTTT.